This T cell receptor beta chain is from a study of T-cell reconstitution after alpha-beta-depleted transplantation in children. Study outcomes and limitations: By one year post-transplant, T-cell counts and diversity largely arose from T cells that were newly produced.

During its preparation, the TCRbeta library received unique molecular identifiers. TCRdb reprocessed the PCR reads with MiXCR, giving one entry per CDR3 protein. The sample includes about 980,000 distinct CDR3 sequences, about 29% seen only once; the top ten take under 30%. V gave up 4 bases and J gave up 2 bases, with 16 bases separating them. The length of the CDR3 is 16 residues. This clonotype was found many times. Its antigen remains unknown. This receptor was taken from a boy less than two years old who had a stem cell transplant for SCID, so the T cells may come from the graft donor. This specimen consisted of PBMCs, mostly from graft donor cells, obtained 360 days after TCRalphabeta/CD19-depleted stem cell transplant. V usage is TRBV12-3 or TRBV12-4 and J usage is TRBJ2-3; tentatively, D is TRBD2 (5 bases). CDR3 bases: TGTGCCAGCAGTTACGTAGCGTACTCTTCCACAGATACGCAGTATTTT. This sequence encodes CASSYVAYSSTDTQYF.